Following are 15 T cell receptor beta chains from one sample sequenced in a study of CD8 T cells in Susac syndrome. Reverse transcription of 0.5 to 1 ug RNA was performed with random hexamers. TCRdb re-analysed the immunoSEQ multiplex PCR reads in MiXCR, keeping a single row per CDR3 protein. Of about 140,000 distinct CDR3 sequences in the sample, nearly 95% were seen once. The specimen was CD8+ T cells from PBMCs. Receptors were obtained from a human donor in good health.

The chain joins TRBV24-1 to TRBJ1-2; D gene unclear. V lost 3 bases and J 7 bases, leaving 11 bases between the germline ends. The CDR3 sequence is 13 residues long. The germline V gene encodes CDR1 KGHDR and CDR2 SFDVKD. CDR3 loop: CATSDKGISGYTF. CDR3 sequence (DNA): TGTGCCACCAGTGATAAGGGCATTAGTGGCTACACCTTC.

CDR3 loop: CSATGYTGSISTDTQYF. The CDR3, as DNA: TGCAGTGCAACTGGGTACACAGGCTCAATTAGCACAGATACGCAGTATTTT. The J gene is TRBJ2-3, the V gene TRBV20-1, with a possible D match to TRBD1 (5 bases). Germline CDR1 DFQATT, CDR2 SNEGSKA (reference sequence). The V end was cut by 6 bases, the J end by 0 bases, with 22 bases between. CDR3 size: 17 residues.

V is TRBV7-9 and J is TRBJ2-3; 8 bases line up with TRBD1. The CDR3 loop spans 15 amino acids. CDR1 SEHNR and CDR2 FQNEAQ come from the germline V gene (reference sequence). Trimming removed 5 bases from V and 3 bases from J; junction bases left unmatched: 7. DNA for the CDR3: TGTGCCAGCAGCCACGTACAGGGGGGAACAGATACGCAGTATTTT. It encodes CASSHVQGGTDTQYF. Based on the CDR3 plus reference TRBV7-9 and TRBJ2-3, the full variable domain is DTGVSQNPRHKITKRGQNVTFRCDPISEHNRLYWYRQTLGQGPEFLTYFQNEAQLEKSRLLSDRFSAERPKGSFSTLEIQRTEQGDSAMYLCASSHVQGGTDTQYFGPGTRLTVL.

This clonotype was counted once. The gene calls are TRBV20-1 and TRBJ1-5; perhaps TRBD1 as D (5 bases). Germline lookup yields CDR1 DFQATT and CDR2 SNEGSKA (reference sequence). V lost 0 bases and J lost 7, with 7 bases in between. This CDR3 is 12 amino acids long. CDR3 sequence (DNA): TGCAGTGCTAGAGATGGGGGGCAGCCCCAGCATTTT. Protein product: CSARDGGQPQHF.

The CDR3 is CANVTASPGTSGSRITDTQYF. CDR3 nucleotide sequence: TGCGCCAACGTTACAGCTAGTCCAGGGACTAGCGGGAGTCGGATCACAGATACGCAGTATTTT. The chain carries TRBV23-1 and TRBJ2-3; 14 positions match TRBD2. TRBV23-1 is annotated as an ORF whose role is uncertain. CDR3 length: 21 residues. V lost 10 bases to trimming and J lost 2 bases; unmatched junction nucleotides: 23.

The chain employs TRBV28 and TRBJ2-7; D remains unclear. Germline V lookup: CDR1 MDHEN, CDR2 SYDVKM. This CDR3 is built from 14 residues. Trimming removed 6 bases from V and 3 bases from J, with 15 bases in between. The chain's CDR3 is CASRKTSSVYEQYF. CDR3 nucleotides: TGTGCCAGCAGGAAAACCTCCAGCGTCTACGAGCAGTACTTC.

The CDR3 region is CASSYTGNTEAFF. CDR3 DNA sequence: TGTGCCAGCAGCTATACAGGGAACACTGAAGCTTTCTTT. The chain carries TRBV25-1 and TRBJ1-1; maybe TRBD1 (5 bases). Germline CDR1 reads MGHDK; CDR2 reads SYGVNS. V was pared by 6 bases and J by 1 base, with 9 bases between. This CDR3 has 13 residues.

This rearrangement joins TRBV7-9 to TRBJ1-2; the match to TRBD1 covers 8 bases. This CDR3 comprises 15 residues. V was pared by 0 bases and J by 3 bases, with 3 bases of the junction left unmatched. The germline V gene has CDR1 SEHNR and CDR2 FQNEAQ (reference sequence). CDR3 region: CASSLADRADYGYTF. DNA for the CDR3: TGTGCCAGCAGCTTAGCGGACAGGGCTGACTATGGCTACACCTTC.

The genes are TRBV29-1 and TRBJ2-3; D unclear. This CDR3 is built from 14 residues. CDR1 SQVTM and CDR2 ANQGSEA come from the germline V gene. Trimming removed 3 bases from V and 3 bases from J, with 13 bases in between. The CDR3 loop reads CSVEPVKGTDTQYF. DNA of the CDR3: TGCAGCGTTGAGCCGGTAAAGGGAACAGATACGCAGTATTTT.

A remark on this clonotype: One end of the junction is discordant with germline, which a read error may explain. J is TRBJ2-7 and V is TRBV5-1, with TRBD1 matching 8 bases. This CDR3 has 14 amino acids. The V gene's germline CDR1 is SGHRS and CDR2 YFSETQ. CDR3 amino acids: CASSPDRVSHEQYF. In DNA, the CDR3 is TGCGCCAGCAGCCCGGACAGGGTCTCCCACGAGCAGTACTTC.

V usage is TRBV13 and J usage is TRBJ2-5; D not resolved. V lost 6 bases and J lost 4, with 15 bases in between. This CDR3 has 14 amino acids. CDR1 is PRHDT, CDR2 FYEKMQ, per germline (reference sequence). CDR3 residues: CASRSSGSRETQYF. CDR3 sequence (DNA): TGTGCCAGCAGGTCTAGTGGCAGTCGAGAGACCCAGTACTTC.

This rearrangement joins TRBV5-1 to TRBJ2-1; D might be TRBD1 (5 bases). Trimming pared 4 bases from V and 7 bases from J, leaving 18 bases between. The CDR3 is 15 amino acids. CDR1 is SGHRS, CDR2 YFSETQ, per germline. CDR3 coding DNA: TGCGCCAGCAGCCCCGACAGCATTACCGCGAATGAGCAGTTCTTC. Translating it yields CASSPDSITANEQFF.

This chain links TRBV5-4 with TRBJ1-2, with D perhaps TRBD1 (6 bases). The CDR3 is made up of 14 amino acids. From germline, CDR1 is SGHNT and CDR2 YYREEE (reference sequence). V shed 5 bases and J shed 0 bases, with 11 bases lying between them. The CDR3 DNA follows: TGTGCCAGCAGGGCGGCAGGGGCTAACTATGGCTACACCTTC. Translation: CASRAAGANYGYTF.

This sequence joins TRBV20-1 and TRBJ1-5; no definite D call. With 3 bases removed from V and 6 bases from J, the gap between germline ends came to 12 bases. CDR1 DFQATT and CDR2 SNEGSKA come from the germline V gene (reference sequence). This CDR3 has 13 amino acids. The CDR3, as DNA: TGCAGTGCTAGCTTTCCGGATGGTCAGCCCCAGCATTTT. It codes for CSASFPDGQPQHF.

The chain has TRBV27 and TRBJ2-3; 7 bases are a match to TRBD1. CDR1 and CDR2 (germline): MNHEY, SMNVEV (reference sequence). V trimming: 3 bases; J trimming: 2 bases; junction bases outside the gene matches: 2. The CDR3 has 14 amino acids. CDR3 in amino acids: CASSFQGDTDTQYF. The CDR3 coding sequence is TGTGCCAGCAGTTTCCAGGGGGACACAGATACGCAGTATTTT.